What follows describes a single TCR beta chain. The antigen is not known. This entry belongs to a study of shared clonotypes between healthy human individuals. Study results and caveats: Large sequencing depth failed to make sorted-subset sequencing complete, rarefaction showed. When compared with the clonotypes that were shared by all four sorted-subset donors, the non-shared clonotypes turned out to have lower generation probabilities. Sample collection involved blood only; tissue repertoires are likely different.

Germline V gene sequence: CDR1 SGDLS, CDR2 YYNGEE. The length of the CDR3 is 14 residues. The V end lost 3 bases, the J end lost 2 bases, and 11 bases lay between the germline ends. TCRdb's table, derived via immunoSEQ multiplex PCR, lists solely in-frame clones and lacks some. Of about 580,000 clones in the sample, about 98% were seen once. Naive CD8 cells were CD45RO-negative, positively selected for CCR7, excluding terminally differentiated effector memory CD45RA+ cells. The V call is TRBV9, the J call TRBJ1-2; TRBD1 might be the D (5 bases). This receptor was obtained from a young man in good health. The sequencing sample was made of naive CD8+ T cells sorted from blood. The DNA of the CDR3 is TGTGCCAGCAGCGGGGTGGGACGGAACTATGGCTACACCTTC. This translates into CASSGVGRNYGYTF.